Listed below are T cell receptor beta chains from one sample, sequenced in a study of T cell clones after liver transplantation. Generated by immunoSEQ multiplex PCR, the TCRdb table keeps only in-frame clones and is missing some. There are 75,000 to 85,000 clones in the sample; approximately 82% occur only once, and 2.5% to 3.5% lies in the top ten. This specimen was CD4+ T cells from blood, taken at the 22-month timepoint. All receptors derive from a human patient who received a liver transplant. Some of the T cells might come from the graft donor. The CDR3 runs from the conserved cysteine through the conserved F or W. A D gene is named only where the DNA matches it firmly. Clone size is stated in some rows and not others, as once, few, many or a class when expanded.

v_call	cdr3_length	j_call	clone_size	d_call	cdr3_aa	cdr3_nt
TRBV11-2	16	TRBJ2-6	.	.	CASRQGVRSGANVLTF	TGTGCCAGCAGACAGGGTGTCCGCTCTGGGGCCAACGTCCTGACTTTC
TRBV9	13	TRBJ1-5	.	.	CASSAGMGQPQHF	TGTGCCAGCAGCGCGGGTATGGGTCAGCCCCAGCATTTT
TRBV28	13	TRBJ1-5	.	.	CASSLDPNQPQHF	TGTGCCAGCAGTCTGGACCCAAATCAGCCCCAGCATTTT
TRBV6-6	14	TRBJ2-7	.	TRBD2	CASHASGGAYEQYF	TGTGCCAGCCATGCTAGCGGGGGGGCCTACGAGCAGTACTTC
TRBV6-1	14	TRBJ1-5	once	.	CASSLGDSNQPQHF	TGTGCCAGCAGTCTCGGGGATAGCAATCAGCCCCAGCATTTT
TRBV29-1	12	TRBJ2-1	.	TRBD2	CSVTSGREGQFF	TGCAGCGTAACTAGCGGGAGAGAGGGGCAGTTCTTC
TRBV4-2	16	TRBJ2-5	.	.	CASSQGAGQIEETQYF	TGTGCCAGCAGCCAAGGGGCGGGACAAATTGAAGAGACCCAGTACTTC
TRBV5-6	15	TRBJ1-4	.	.	CASSFRGGSNEKLFF	TGTGCCAGCAGCTTTCGTGGGGGGTCTAATGAAAAACTGTTTTTT
TRBV5-4	16	TRBJ1-6	.	TRBD1	CASSPDRESYNSPLHF	TGTGCCAGCAGCCCTGACAGGGAATCATATAATTCACCCCTCCACTTT
TRBV4-1	14	TRBJ1-5	.	.	CASSQGRGRQPQHF	TGCGCCAGCAGCCAAGGCAGGGGCAGACAGCCCCAGCATTTT
TRBV7-7	13	TRBJ2-1	.	.	CASSLDRLNEQFF	TGTGCTAGCAGCTTAGATAGGTTAAATGAGCAGTTCTTC
TRBV11-2	14	TRBJ1-1	once	TRBD1	CASSWTGVNTEAFF	TGTGCCAGCAGCTGGACAGGGGTGAACACTGAAGCTTTCTTT
TRBV28	15	TRBJ2-5	.	.	CASSLPRGARETQYF	TGTGCCAGCAGTTTGCCCCGGGGGGCGCGTGAGACCCAGTACTTC
TRBV7-2	14	TRBJ1-6	.	.	CASSLQPRDSPLHF	TGTGCCAGCAGCTTACAACCGCGGGATTCACCCCTCCACTTT
TRBV28	17	TRBJ2-5	once	.	CASSFLGAPGGQETQYF	TGTGCCAGCAGTTTTTTAGGGGCTCCGGGTGGCCAAGAGACCCAGTACTTC
TRBV6-5	15	TRBJ2-5	.	TRBD2	CASSYSAGAGETQYF	TGTGCCAGCAGTTACTCGGCGGGAGCCGGGGAGACCCAGTACTTC
TRBV9	12	TRBJ1-3	few	.	CASSDRGGTVYF	TGTGCCAGCAGCGATCGAGGGGGGACTGTATATTTT
TRBV19	15	TRBJ1-1	.	.	CASSDGGRRNTEAFF	TGTGCCAGTAGTGACGGGGGGCGAAGGAACACTGAAGCTTTCTTT
TRBV10-3	14	TRBJ1-1	.	.	CAISELDSNTEAFF	TGTGCCATCAGTGAGCTCGACAGCAACACTGAAGCTTTCTTT
TRBV7-2	16	TRBJ1-3	once	.	CASSFASGISGNTIYF	TGTGCCAGCAGCTTTGCGTCCGGGATCTCTGGAAACACCATATATTTT
TRBV6-5	15	TRBJ2-1	.	.	CASSPRGSLANEQFF	TGTGCCAGCAGTCCTCGGGGAAGTTTAGCCAATGAGCAGTTCTTC
TRBV5-1	16	TRBJ2-2	.	TRBD2	CASSKNPSGGTGELFF	TGCGCCAGCAGCAAAAACCCCAGCGGGGGTACCGGGGAGCTGTTTTTT
TRBV9	14	TRBJ2-5	.	.	CASSVSHFQETQYF	TGTGCCAGCAGCGTATCCCATTTCCAAGAGACCCAGTACTTC
TRBV4-2	15	TRBJ2-7	.	TRBD2	CASSQGGAGDLEQYF	TGTGCCAGCAGCCAAGGTGGAGCGGGAGACCTCGAGCAGTACTTC
TRBV4-3	15	TRBJ1-4	.	.	CASSQSFATNEKLFF	TGCGCCAGCAGCCAATCTTTTGCAACTAATGAAAAACTGTTTTTT
TRBV27	18	TRBJ2-2	.	.	CASSYTWSQGYLAGELLF	TGTGCCAGCAGTTATACTTGGAGCCAGGGGTATTTGGCCGGGGAGCTGCTTTTT
TRBV20-1	11	TRBJ2-7	.	.	CSAAASYEQYF	TGCAGTGCAGCAGCCTCCTACGAGCAGTACTTC
TRBV5-6	16	TRBJ2-2	.	.	CASSWVDESNTGELFF	TGTGCCAGCAGCTGGGTCGACGAGTCGAACACCGGGGAGCTGTTTTTT
TRBV2	14	TRBJ1-2	.	.	CASSSRASTGGYTF	TGTGCCAGCAGTTCCCGGGCCTCGACCGGCGGCTACACCTTC
TRBV6-6	11	TRBJ1-1	.	.	CASAMNTEAFF	TGTGCCAGCGCCATGAACACTGAAGCTTTCTTT